Presented here are 27 T cell receptor beta chains from one specimen sequenced in a study of vaccination and CD4 T cells after COVID-19. Their target antigens are unknown. The treatment was: approximately nine-day PBMC culture with coronavirus spike peptide pools or control peptides (ViraFEST assay). At the Johns Hopkins FTIC core, DNA taken from cultured CD4+ T cells was sequenced by way of the Oncomine TCR Beta short-read assay. TCRdb reprocessed the PCR reads via MiXCR and lists one record per CDR3 protein. The table shows roughly 9,800 distinct CDR3 sequences, with under 60% occurring only once. The sample was CD4+ T cells from blood, cultured in vitro. These receptors were collected from a human donor who had recovered from COVID-19.

The chain uses TRBV20-1 and TRBJ1-5, with D perhaps TRBD1 (5 bases). The CDR3 runs to 14 residues. The V and J ends lost 0 bases and 4 bases respectively, with 10 bases between them. Germline assignment: CDR1 DFQATT and CDR2 SNEGSKA (reference sequence). The CDR3 nucleotides read TGCAGTGCTAGAGAGAGGGGACTGAATCAGCCCCAGCATTTT. Amino acids: CSARERGLNQPQHF.

V is TRBV29-1 and J is TRBJ1-2; no reliable D call. The germline V and J ends were trimmed by 4 bases and 5 bases, with 8 bases remaining between them. The germline V gene encodes CDR1 SQVTM and CDR2 ANQGSEA. The CDR3 consists of 11 residues. The CDR3 loop reads CSVVEGYGYTF. In DNA, the CDR3 is TGCAGCGTTGTAGAGGGATATGGCTACACCTTC.

This chain links TRBV5-1 with TRBJ1-1, with 9 bases lining up with TRBD1. Germline assignment: CDR1 SGHRS and CDR2 YFSETQ. This CDR3 spans 17 amino acids. Germline trimming cut 1 base from V and 0 bases from J; bases unmatched to any gene: 7. In DNA, the CDR3 is TGCGCCAGCAGCTTGTTGGGACAGGGTAGCATGAACACTGAAGCTTTCTTT. Residues: CASSLLGQGSMNTEAFF.

The chain combines TRBV20-1 with TRBJ1-1; D call uncertain. Looked up from germline, CDR1 is DFQATT and CDR2 is SNEGSKA (reference sequence). CDR3 length: 12 residues. V dropped 6 bases and J dropped 5 bases, with 13 bases sitting between them. CDR3 in DNA: TGCAGTGCGGAAGGAGGGAAGACTGAAGCTTTCTTT. Residues: CSAEGGKTEAFF.

V gene TRBV10-2 combines with J gene TRBJ2-2; D gene uncertain. Per germline, CDR1 WSHSY and CDR2 SAAADI. The CDR3 is 14 amino acids. Trimming pared 0 bases from V and 4 bases from J, leaving 6 bases between. DNA of the CDR3: TGCGCCAGCAGTGAGTCCCGGAGCACCGGGGAGCTGTTTTTT. This codes for CASSESRSTGELFF.

The genes are TRBV5-4 and TRBJ2-1; the D gene is possibly TRBD2 (5 bases). Germline CDR1 reads SGHNT; CDR2 reads YYREEE (reference sequence). Trimming stripped 4 bases from V and 9 bases from J, with 17 bases between. The CDR3 length is 14 residues. In DNA, the CDR3 is TGTGCCAGCAGCCCCCCCCGGGAAGATGGTGAGCAGTTCTTC. It encodes CASSPPREDGEQFF.

This clonotype was observed a single time. CDR3: CASSFNQNYEQYF. The CDR3 nucleotides are TGTGCCAGCAGCTTTAACCAAAACTACGAGCAGTACTTC. The chain employs TRBV11-2 and TRBJ2-7; unclear D gene. Per germline, CDR1 SGHAT and CDR2 FQNNGV. Trimming pared 3 bases from V and 3 bases from J, leaving 9 bases between. This CDR3 is built from 13 residues.

The chain has TRBV20-1 and TRBJ1-2; D is possibly TRBD1 (5 bases). The CDR3 contains 16 residues. V lost 0 bases and J lost 1, with 15 bases in between. Per germline, CDR1 DFQATT and CDR2 SNEGSKA (reference sequence). The CDR3 loop reads CSARDVIQGRNYGYTF. Here the CDR3 DNA reads TGCAGTGCTAGAGATGTAATTCAGGGTCGTAACTATGGCTACACCTTC.

This chain uses TRBV20-1 with TRBJ1-1; tentative D call: TRBD1 (5 bases). Germline assignment: CDR1 DFQATT and CDR2 SNEGSKA (reference sequence). The length of the CDR3 is 15 residues. Trimming removed 0 bases at V and 1 base at J, with 12 bases between. The CDR3 nucleotides read TGCAGTGCTAGAGATCGTGTGGGACCGAACACTGAAGCTTTCTTT. Translated, it gives CSARDRVGPNTEAFF.

The genes are TRBV18 and TRBJ2-5; tentatively, D is TRBD1 (6 bases). Germline V gene sequence: CDR1 KGHSH, CDR2 LQKENI. Deletions cut 2 bases from V and 2 bases from J, with 6 bases between. This CDR3 is built from 13 residues. CDR3 DNA: TGTGCCAGCTCACCAGGACAGCAAGAGACCCAGTACTTC. The encoded protein is CASSPGQQETQYF.

The chain carries TRBV5-1 and TRBJ2-5, with 8 bases that match TRBD2. Germline-derived CDR1 and CDR2 are SGHRS and YFSETQ. This CDR3 is 14 amino acids long. V shed 4 bases, J shed 1 base, and the junction held 3 bases outside the gene matches. CDR3 bases: TGCGCCAGCAGCAAAGGGACTAGCCAAGAGACCCAGTACTTC. Its protein product is CASSKGTSQETQYF.

V gene TRBV9 combines with J gene TRBJ2-5, with D possibly being TRBD2 (7 bases). V dropped 4 bases and J dropped 4 bases, with 20 bases sitting between them. This CDR3 comprises 16 residues. The germline V gene has CDR1 SGDLS and CDR2 YYNGEE. As DNA, the CDR3 is TGTGCCAGCAGCCCCCGGAACGGGGGGCCGGGAGAGACCCAGTACTTC. Protein product: CASSPRNGGPGETQYF. The complete variable domain, with remaining parts taken from reference TRBV9 and TRBJ2-5, reads DSGVTQTPKHLITATGQRVTLRCSPRSGDLSVYWYQQSLDQGLQFLIQYYNGEERAKGNILERFSAQQFPDLHSELNLSSLELGDSALYFCASSPRNGGPGETQYFGPGTRLLVL.

The chain combines TRBV27 with TRBJ2-7, with 11 positions matching TRBD2. The CDR3 has 16 residues. Germline CDR1 and CDR2: MNHEY and SMNVEV (reference sequence). Trimming took 6 bases from V and 5 from J; bases not matched to a gene: 12. The CDR3 reads CASSIRPTSGRNEQYF. The CDR3 DNA sequence: TGTGCCAGCAGCATTAGGCCAACTAGCGGGAGAAACGAGCAGTACTTC.

The chain uses TRBV24-1 and TRBJ2-7; D remains unclear. Trimming shortened V by 5 bases and J by 5 bases, and 12 bases separated the two germline ends. CDR3 length: 13 residues. Per the germline V gene, CDR1 is KGHDR and CDR2 is SFDVKD. CDR3 protein: CATSGPTLNEQYF. As DNA, the CDR3 is TGTGCCACCAGTGGACCCACTCTCAACGAGCAGTACTTC.

The chain links TRBV12-3 or TRBV12-4 to TRBJ2-1; D possibly matches TRBD1 or TRBD2 (6 bases each). This CDR3 is built from 14 residues. Trimming took off 1 base at V and 9 bases at J, with 13 bases between the two ends. As DNA, the CDR3 is TGTGCCAGCAGTTTAGGGACAGCCGGGGGTGAGCAGTTCTTC. Encoded protein: CASSLGTAGGEQFF.

This clonotype was detected a few times. The V call is TRBV24-1, the J call TRBJ2-6, with 7 bases identical to TRBD1. Trimming cost V 7 bases and J 4 bases; bases outside gene matches: 9. Germline V CDR1 and CDR2: KGHDR, SFDVKD. The CDR3 runs to 16 residues. The CDR3 spells CATSWGTVSGANVLTF. The CDR3 DNA sequence: TGTGCCACCAGCTGGGGGACAGTCTCGGGGGCCAACGTCCTGACTTTC.

The gene calls are TRBV27 and TRBJ1-2; maybe TRBD1 (5 bases). The CDR3 totals 15 residues. V lost 2 bases, J lost 2 bases, and 12 bases lay in between. Germline lookup yields CDR1 MNHEY and CDR2 SMNVEV (reference sequence). This chain's CDR3 is CASSLEGRNNYGYTF. The DNA of the CDR3 is TGTGCCAGCAGTTTAGAGGGACGGAACAACTATGGCTACACCTTC.

The V call is TRBV28, the J call TRBJ2-7; TRBD1 aligns across 7 bases. Germline CDR1 reads MDHEN; CDR2 reads SYDVKM. The CDR3 has 15 residues. V shed 2 bases and J 2 bases; nucleotides not matched to a gene: 6. The CDR3 sequence is CASSLPGQAAYEQYF. The CDR3 coding sequence is TGTGCCAGCAGTTTACCCGGACAGGCCGCCTACGAGCAGTACTTC.

This clonotype was seen a few times. The CDR3 coding sequence is TGCGCCAGCAGCTTGGGGGACGGTCGTAGCAATCAGCCCCAGCATTTT. It translates to CASSLGDGRSNQPQHF. This chain connects TRBV5-1 to TRBJ1-5; perhaps TRBD1 as D (5 bases). Germline V gene sequence: CDR1 SGHRS, CDR2 YFSETQ. The CDR3 is made up of 16 amino acids. Trimming took off 0 bases at V and 0 bases at J, with 10 bases between the two ends.

The rearrangement uses TRBV15 and TRBJ2-5; D not resolved. Looked up from germline, CDR1 is LNHNV and CDR2 is YYDKDF (reference sequence). The CDR3 totals 12 residues. Deletions cut 3 bases from V and 0 bases from J, with 2 bases between. Here the CDR3 reads CATSRYQETQYF. CDR3 sequence (DNA): TGTGCCACCAGCAGGTACCAAGAGACCCAGTACTTC.

There are a few counts of this clonotype. This sequence joins TRBV7-2 and TRBJ1-2; TRBD1 agrees at 9 bases. The V segment lost 6 bases and the J segment 6 bases; nucleotides outside the gene matches: 5. The CDR3 consists of 13 residues. The germline gives CDR1 SGHTA, CDR2 FQGNSA. The DNA for the CDR3 is TGTGCCAGCAGAGAACAGGGGGCCCATGGCTACACCTTC. Translation: CASREQGAHGYTF.

J is TRBJ1-6 and V is TRBV19; TRBD1 matches at 7 bases. V was clipped by 5 bases and J by 10 bases; unmatched bases: 11. The length of the CDR3 is 15 residues. Germline V gene lookup returns CDR1 LNHDA and CDR2 SQIVND (reference sequence). The CDR3: CASSDRQGLGSPLHF. CDR3 in DNA: TGTGCCAGTAGTGACCGACAGGGCCTCGGATCACCCCTCCACTTT.

The gene calls are TRBV15 and TRBJ2-5; 7 bases align to TRBD1. Trimming cost V 0 bases and J 5 bases; bases outside gene matches: 6. Germline V CDR1 and CDR2: LNHNV, YYDKDF (reference sequence). This CDR3 is 15 amino acids long. For the CDR3, the DNA is TGTGCCACCAGCAGAGATCGAGGGGGCGCGGAGACCCAGTACTTC. Translating it yields CATSRDRGGAETQYF.

This sequence joins TRBV7-2 and TRBJ1-1; D gene ambiguous. The V gene's germline CDR1 is SGHTA and CDR2 FQGNSA. There are 12 residues in the CDR3. Trimming removed 5 bases from V and 6 bases from J, with 10 bases in between. The CDR3 loop reads CASSNLDAEAFF. The CDR3 nucleotides read TGTGCCAGCAGCAACCTAGATGCTGAAGCTTTCTTT.

The chain carries TRBV6-2 or TRBV6-3 and TRBJ1-2, with TRBD1 identical over 8 bases. The trim removed 6 bases at V and 3 bases at J, leaving 15 bases unmatched. CDR1 is MNHEY, CDR2 SVGEGT, per germline. The CDR3 consists of 17 residues. For the CDR3, the DNA is TGTGCCAGCAGCAAAACCGGAGGACAGGGTCCTCACTATGGCTACACCTTC. It codes for CASSKTGGQGPHYGYTF.

The chain recombines TRBV5-1 with TRBJ2-7; TRBD2 matches 9 bases. Germline CDR1 SGHRS, CDR2 YFSETQ. The CDR3 spans 14 residues. The V gene end was trimmed by 6 bases and the J gene end by 3 bases; junction bases not matched to a gene: 7. The CDR3 DNA reads TGCGCCAGCACCCCAGGGACTAGCAACTACGAGCAGTACTTC. Encoded protein: CASTPGTSNYEQYF.

The V call is TRBV6-5, the J call TRBJ1-1, with TRBD1 identical over 7 bases. Germline V lookup: CDR1 MNHEY, CDR2 SVGAGI. The CDR3 spans 14 residues. The ends lost 2 bases at V and 5 bases at J; junction bases unmatched: 5. DNA of the CDR3: TGTGCCAGCAGTTACGGAAGGGGGCGAACTGAAGCTTTCTTT. Translated, it gives CASSYGRGRTEAFF.